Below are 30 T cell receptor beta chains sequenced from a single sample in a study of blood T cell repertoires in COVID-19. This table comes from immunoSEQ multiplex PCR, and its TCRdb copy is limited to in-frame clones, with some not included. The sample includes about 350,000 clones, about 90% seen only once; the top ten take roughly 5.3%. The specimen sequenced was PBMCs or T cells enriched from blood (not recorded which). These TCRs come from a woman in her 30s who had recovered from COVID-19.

The CDR3 is CASSPGGETQYF. CDR3 sequence (DNA): TGCGCCAGCAGCCCCGGAGGGGAGACCCAGTACTTC. V is TRBV5-1 and J is TRBJ2-5; D might be TRBD2 (6 bases). Germline lookup yields CDR1 SGHRS and CDR2 YFSETQ. This CDR3 is 12 amino acids long. The V and J ends lost 4 bases and 5 bases respectively, with 9 bases between them. The variable domain in full, completed from reference TRBV5-1 and TRBJ2-5, reads KAGVTQTPRYLIKTRGQQVTLSCSPISGHRSVSWYQQTPGQGLQFLFEYFSETQRNKGNFPGRFSGRQFSNSRSEMNVSTLELGDSALYLCASSPGGETQYFGPGTRLLVL.

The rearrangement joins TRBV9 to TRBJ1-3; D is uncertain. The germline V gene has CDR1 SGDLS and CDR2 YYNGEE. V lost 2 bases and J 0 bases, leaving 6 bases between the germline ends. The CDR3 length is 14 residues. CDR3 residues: CASSVASSGNTIYF. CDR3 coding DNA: TGTGCCAGCAGCGTCGCTAGCTCTGGAAACACCATATATTTT.

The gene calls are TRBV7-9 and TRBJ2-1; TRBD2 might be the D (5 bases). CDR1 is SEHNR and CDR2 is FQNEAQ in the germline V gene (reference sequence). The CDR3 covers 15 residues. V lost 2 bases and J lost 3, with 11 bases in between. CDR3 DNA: TGTGCCAGCAGCTTATCAGAGGCGGGCTACAATGAGCAGTTCTTC. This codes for CASSLSEAGYNEQFF.

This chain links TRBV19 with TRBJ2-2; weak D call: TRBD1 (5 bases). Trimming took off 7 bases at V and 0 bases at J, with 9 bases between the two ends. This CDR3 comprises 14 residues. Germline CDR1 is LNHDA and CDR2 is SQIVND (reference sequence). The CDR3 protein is CASIDRANTGELFF. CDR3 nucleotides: TGTGCCAGTATTGACAGAGCGAACACCGGGGAGCTGTTTTTT.

This CDR3 reads CASSLAGQNGYTF. CDR3 nucleotide sequence: TGTGCCAGCAGCTTAGCCGGACAGAATGGCTACACCTTC. The V call is TRBV11-2, the J call TRBJ1-2, with D possibly being TRBD1 (6 bases). CDR3 length equals 13 residues. V lost 1 base and J lost 6, with 9 bases in between. Germline CDR1 is SGHAT and CDR2 is FQNNGV.

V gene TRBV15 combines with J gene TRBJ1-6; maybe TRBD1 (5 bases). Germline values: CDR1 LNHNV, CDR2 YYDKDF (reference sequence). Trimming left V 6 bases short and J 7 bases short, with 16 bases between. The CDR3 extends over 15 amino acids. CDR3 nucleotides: TGTGCCACCAGGCTTGGTGGGGGGTTCAATTCACCCCTCCACTTT. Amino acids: CATRLGGGFNSPLHF.

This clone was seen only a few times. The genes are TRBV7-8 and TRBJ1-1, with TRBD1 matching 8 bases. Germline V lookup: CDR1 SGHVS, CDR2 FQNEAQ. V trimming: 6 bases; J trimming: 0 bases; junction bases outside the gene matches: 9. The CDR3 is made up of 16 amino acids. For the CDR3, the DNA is TGTGCCAGCAGAGAGAGACAGGGGCGCATGAACACTGAAGCTTTCTTT. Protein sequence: CASRERQGRMNTEAFF.

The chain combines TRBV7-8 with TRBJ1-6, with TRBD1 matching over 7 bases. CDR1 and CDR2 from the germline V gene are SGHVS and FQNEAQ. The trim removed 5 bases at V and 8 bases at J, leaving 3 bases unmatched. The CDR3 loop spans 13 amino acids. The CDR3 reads CASSITGDSPLHF. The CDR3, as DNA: TGTGCCAGCAGCATAACAGGGGATTCACCCCTCCACTTT.

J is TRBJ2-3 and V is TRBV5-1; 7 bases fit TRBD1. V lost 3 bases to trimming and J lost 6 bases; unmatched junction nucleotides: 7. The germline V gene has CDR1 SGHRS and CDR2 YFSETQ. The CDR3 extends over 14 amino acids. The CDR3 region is CASSYTDRVDTQYF. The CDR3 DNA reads TGCGCCAGCAGCTATACCGACAGGGTGGATACGCAGTATTTT. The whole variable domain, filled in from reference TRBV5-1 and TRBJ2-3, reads KAGVTQTPRYLIKTRGQQVTLSCSPISGHRSVSWYQQTPGQGLQFLFEYFSETQRNKGNFPGRFSGRQFSNSRSEMNVSTLELGDSALYLCASSYTDRVDTQYFGPGTRLTVL.

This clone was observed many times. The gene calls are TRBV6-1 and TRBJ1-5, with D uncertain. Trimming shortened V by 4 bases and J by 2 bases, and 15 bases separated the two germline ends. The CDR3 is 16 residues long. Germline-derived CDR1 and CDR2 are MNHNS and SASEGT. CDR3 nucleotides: TGTGCCAGCAGTGCTGCCCGTGGCGGGGGCAATCAGCCCCAGCATTTT. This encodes CASSAARGGGNQPQHF.

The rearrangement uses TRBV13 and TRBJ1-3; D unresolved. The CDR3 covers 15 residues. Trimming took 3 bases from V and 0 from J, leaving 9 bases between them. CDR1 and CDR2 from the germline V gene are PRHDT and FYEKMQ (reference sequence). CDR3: CASSFQAYSGNTIYF. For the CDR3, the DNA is TGTGCCAGCAGCTTTCAGGCCTACTCTGGAAACACCATATATTTT.

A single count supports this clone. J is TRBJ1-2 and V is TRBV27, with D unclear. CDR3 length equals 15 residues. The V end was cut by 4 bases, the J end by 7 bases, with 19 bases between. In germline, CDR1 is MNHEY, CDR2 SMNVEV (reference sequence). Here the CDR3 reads CASSSPLRGAFGYTF. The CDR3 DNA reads TGTGCCAGCAGTTCCCCTCTCCGGGGAGCTTTTGGCTACACCTTC.

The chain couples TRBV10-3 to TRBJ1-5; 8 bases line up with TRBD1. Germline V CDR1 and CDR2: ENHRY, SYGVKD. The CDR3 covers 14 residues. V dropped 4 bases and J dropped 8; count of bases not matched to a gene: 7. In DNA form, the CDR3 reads TGTGCCATCAGTGGGGGACAGGCACCGGAGCCCCAGCATTTT. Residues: CAISGGQAPEPQHF.

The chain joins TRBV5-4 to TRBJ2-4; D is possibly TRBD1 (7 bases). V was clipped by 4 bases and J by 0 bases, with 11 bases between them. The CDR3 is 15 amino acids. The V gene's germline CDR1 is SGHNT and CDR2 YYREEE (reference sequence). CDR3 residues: CASSPGGPAKNIQYF. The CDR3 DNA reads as TGTGCCAGCAGCCCAGGGGGGCCAGCCAAAAACATTCAGTACTTC.

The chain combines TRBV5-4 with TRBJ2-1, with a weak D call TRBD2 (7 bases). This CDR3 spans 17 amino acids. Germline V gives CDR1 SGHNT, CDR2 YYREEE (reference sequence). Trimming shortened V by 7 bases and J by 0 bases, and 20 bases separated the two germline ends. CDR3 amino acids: CASLPLGGGPSYNEQFF. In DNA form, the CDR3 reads TGTGCCAGCCTCCCCTTAGGGGGGGGCCCCTCCTACAATGAGCAGTTCTTC.

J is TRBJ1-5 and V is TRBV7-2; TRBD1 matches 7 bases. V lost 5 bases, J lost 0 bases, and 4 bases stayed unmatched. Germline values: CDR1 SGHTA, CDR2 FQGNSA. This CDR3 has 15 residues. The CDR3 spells CASSLTGLSNQPQHF. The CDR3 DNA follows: TGTGCCAGCAGCCTGACAGGGCTTAGCAATCAGCCCCAGCATTTT.

The CDR3 spells CASSTSRGTEAFF. CDR3 DNA sequence: TGTGCCAGTAGTACCTCGCGGGGCACTGAAGCTTTCTTT. The chain links TRBV19 to TRBJ1-1, with unresolved D. V was trimmed by 4 bases and J by 4 bases, leaving 10 bases between them. The CDR3 totals 13 residues. The V gene's germline CDR1 is LNHDA and CDR2 SQIVND (reference sequence).

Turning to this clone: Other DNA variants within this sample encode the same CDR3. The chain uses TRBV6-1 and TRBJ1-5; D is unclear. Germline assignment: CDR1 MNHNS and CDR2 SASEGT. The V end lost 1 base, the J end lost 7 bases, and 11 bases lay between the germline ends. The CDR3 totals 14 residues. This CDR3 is CASSEGGGGQPQHF. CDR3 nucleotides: TGTGCCAGCAGTGAAGGAGGTGGCGGGCAGCCCCAGCATTTT.

CDR3 coding DNA: TGTGCCAGCAGCTTCGCCGGGACAGGGGGCCATGAGCAGTTCTTC. Translated: CASSFAGTGGHEQFF. This chain links TRBV7-9 with TRBJ2-1, with 12 bases fitting TRBD1. Germline values: CDR1 SEHNR, CDR2 FQNEAQ (reference sequence). V trimming: 3 bases; J trimming: 8 bases; junction bases outside the gene matches: 5. The CDR3 loop spans 15 amino acids.

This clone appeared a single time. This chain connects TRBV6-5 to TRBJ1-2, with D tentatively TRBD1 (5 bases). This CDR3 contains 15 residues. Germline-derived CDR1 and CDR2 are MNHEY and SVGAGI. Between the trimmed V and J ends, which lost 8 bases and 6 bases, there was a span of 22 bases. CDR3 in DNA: TGTGCCAGCCGCCGGGGGTGGAAAAACTACGATGGCTACACCTTC. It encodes CASRRGWKNYDGYTF.

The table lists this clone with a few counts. In DNA form, the CDR3 reads TGTGCCAGCAGCTTAGGTACGGGAGTGAATCAGCCCCAGCATTTT. It yields the protein CASSLGTGVNQPQHF. The rearrangement joins TRBV7-9 to TRBJ1-5; D unresolved. V was trimmed by 1 base and J by 4 bases, leaving 11 bases between them. This CDR3 region has 15 residues. Germline CDR1 and CDR2: SEHNR and FQNEAQ (reference sequence).

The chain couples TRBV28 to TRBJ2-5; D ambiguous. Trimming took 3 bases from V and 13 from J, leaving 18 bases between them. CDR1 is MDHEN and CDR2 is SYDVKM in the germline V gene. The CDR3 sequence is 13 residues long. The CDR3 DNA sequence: TGTGCCAGCAGTTTGCAGTCGATCCCCAGGCCGTACTTC. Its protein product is CASSLQSIPRPYF.

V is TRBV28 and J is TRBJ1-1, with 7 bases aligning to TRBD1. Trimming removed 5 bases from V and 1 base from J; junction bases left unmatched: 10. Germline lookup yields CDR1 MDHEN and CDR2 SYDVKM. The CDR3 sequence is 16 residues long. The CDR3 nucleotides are TGTGCCAGCAGTACCCACAGGGGAAGACGGAACACTGAAGCTTTCTTT. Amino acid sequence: CASSTHRGRRNTEAFF.

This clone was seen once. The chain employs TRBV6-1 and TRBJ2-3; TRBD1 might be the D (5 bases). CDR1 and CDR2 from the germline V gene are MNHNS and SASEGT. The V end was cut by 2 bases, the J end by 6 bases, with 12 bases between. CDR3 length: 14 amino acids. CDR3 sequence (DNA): TGTGCCAGCAGTGAACCTGACAGTGCGGATACGCAGTATTTT. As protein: CASSEPDSADTQYF.

Here the CDR3 DNA reads TGTGCCAGTAGTATAGGAGAACCAACTAATGAAAAACTGTTTTTT. Residues: CASSIGEPTNEKLFF. This chain uses TRBV19 with TRBJ1-4; no firm D call. The germline V and J ends were trimmed by 1 base and 0 bases, with 6 bases remaining between them. The CDR3 covers 15 residues. Per the germline V gene, CDR1 is LNHDA and CDR2 is SQIVND (reference sequence).

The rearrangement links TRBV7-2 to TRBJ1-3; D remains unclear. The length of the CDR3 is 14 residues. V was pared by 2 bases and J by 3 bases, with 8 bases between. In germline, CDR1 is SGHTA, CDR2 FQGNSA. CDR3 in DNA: TGTGCCAGCAGCTTACCCGAGGGTGGAAACACCATATATTTT. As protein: CASSLPEGGNTIYF. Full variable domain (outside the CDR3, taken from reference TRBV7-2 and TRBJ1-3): GAGVSQSPSNKVTEKGKDVELRCDPISGHTALYWYRQSLGQGLEFLIYFQGNSAPDKSGLPSDRFSAERTGGSVSTLTIQRTQQEDSAVYLCASSLPEGGNTIYFGEGSWLTVV.

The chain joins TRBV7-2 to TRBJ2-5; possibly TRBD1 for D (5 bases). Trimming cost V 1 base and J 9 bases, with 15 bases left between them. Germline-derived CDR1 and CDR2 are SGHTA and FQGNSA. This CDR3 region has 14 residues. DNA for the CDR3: TGTGCCAGCAGCTTAGTTTCAGGGTCTGCGGCCCAGTACTTC. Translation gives CASSLVSGSAAQYF.

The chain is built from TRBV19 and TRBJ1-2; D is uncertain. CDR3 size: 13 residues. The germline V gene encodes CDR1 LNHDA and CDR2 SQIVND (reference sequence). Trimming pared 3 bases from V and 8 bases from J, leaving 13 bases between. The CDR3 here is CASSIGGLRGYTF. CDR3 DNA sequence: TGTGCCAGTAGTATCGGAGGGTTAAGAGGCTACACCTTC.

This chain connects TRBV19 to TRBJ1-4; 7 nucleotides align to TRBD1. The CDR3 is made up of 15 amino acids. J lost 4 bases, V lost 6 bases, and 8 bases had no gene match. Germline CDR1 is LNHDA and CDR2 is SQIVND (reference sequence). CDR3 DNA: TGTGCCAGTAGCGCGCGAGGGGGCGGTAATGAAAAACTGTTTTTT. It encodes CASSARGGGNEKLFF. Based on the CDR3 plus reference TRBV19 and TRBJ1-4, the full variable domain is DGGITQSPKYLFRKEGQNVTLSCEQNLNHDAMYWYRQDPGQGLRLIYYSQIVNDFQKGDIAEGYSVSREKKESFPLTVTSAQKNPTAFYLCASSARGGGNEKLFFGSGTQLSVL.

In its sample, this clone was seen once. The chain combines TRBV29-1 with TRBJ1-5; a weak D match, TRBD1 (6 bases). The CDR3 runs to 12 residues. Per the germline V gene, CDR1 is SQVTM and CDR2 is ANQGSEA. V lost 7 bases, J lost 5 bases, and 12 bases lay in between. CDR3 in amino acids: CSARDKDQPQHF. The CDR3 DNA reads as TGCAGCGCCCGGGACAAGGATCAGCCCCAGCATTTT.